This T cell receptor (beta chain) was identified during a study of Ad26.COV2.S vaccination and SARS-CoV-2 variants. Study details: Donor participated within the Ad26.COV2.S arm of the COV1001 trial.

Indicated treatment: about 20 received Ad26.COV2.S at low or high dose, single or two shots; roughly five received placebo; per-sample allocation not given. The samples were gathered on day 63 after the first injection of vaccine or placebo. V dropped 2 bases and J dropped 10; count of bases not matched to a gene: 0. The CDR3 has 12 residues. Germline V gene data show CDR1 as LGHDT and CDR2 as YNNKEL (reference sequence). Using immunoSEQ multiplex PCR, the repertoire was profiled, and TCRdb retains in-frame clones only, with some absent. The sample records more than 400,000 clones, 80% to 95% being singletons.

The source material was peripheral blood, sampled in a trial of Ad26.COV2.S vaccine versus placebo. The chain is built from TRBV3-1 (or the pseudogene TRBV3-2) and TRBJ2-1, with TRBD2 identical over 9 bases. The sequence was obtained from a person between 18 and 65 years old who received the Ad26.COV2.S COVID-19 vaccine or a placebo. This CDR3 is CASSQSGREQFF. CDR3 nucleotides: TGTGCCAGCAGCCAAAGCGGGAGGGAGCAGTTCTTC.